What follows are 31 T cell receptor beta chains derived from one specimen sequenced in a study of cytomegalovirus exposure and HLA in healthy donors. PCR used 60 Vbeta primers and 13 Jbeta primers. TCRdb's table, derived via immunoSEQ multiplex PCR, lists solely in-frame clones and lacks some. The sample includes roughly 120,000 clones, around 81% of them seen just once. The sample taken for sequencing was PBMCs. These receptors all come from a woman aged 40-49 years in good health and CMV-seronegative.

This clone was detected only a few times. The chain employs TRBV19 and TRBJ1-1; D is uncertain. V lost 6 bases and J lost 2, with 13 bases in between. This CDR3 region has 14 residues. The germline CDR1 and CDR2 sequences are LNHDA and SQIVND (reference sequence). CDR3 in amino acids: CASRRAGDNTEAFF. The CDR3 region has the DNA TGTGCCAGTAGAAGGGCGGGAGATAACACTGAAGCTTTCTTT.

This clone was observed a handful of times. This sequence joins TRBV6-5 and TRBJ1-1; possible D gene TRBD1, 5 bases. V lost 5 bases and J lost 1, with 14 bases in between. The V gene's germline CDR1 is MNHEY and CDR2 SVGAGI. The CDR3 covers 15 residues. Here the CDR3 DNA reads TGTGCCAGCAGTGGGCAGTTTAGGGGGAACACTGAAGCTTTCTTT. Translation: CASSGQFRGNTEAFF.

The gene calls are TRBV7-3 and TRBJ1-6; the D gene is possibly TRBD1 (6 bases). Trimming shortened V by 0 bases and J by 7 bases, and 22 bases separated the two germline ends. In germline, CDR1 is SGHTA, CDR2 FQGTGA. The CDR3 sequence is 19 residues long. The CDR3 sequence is CASSLTGLGKGQRNSPLHF. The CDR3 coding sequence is TGTGCCAGCAGCTTAACGGGGTTAGGGAAAGGACAGAGGAATTCACCCCTCCACTTT.

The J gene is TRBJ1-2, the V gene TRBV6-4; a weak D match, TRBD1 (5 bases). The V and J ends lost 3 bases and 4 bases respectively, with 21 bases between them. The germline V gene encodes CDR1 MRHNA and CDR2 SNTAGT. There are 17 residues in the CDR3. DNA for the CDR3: TGTGCCAGCAGTGATGGGGCCTCCGGGCCGTCCCCCTATGGCTACACCTTC. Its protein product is CASSDGASGPSPYGYTF.

Written as DNA, the CDR3 is TGTGCCAGTACCAGACAGGTCTGGGTGCGAGAAAAACTGTTTTTT. Its protein is CASTRQVWVREKLFF. The chain has TRBV19 and TRBJ1-4, with a tentative D call TRBD1 (6 bases). V gave up 7 bases and J gave up 8 bases, with 20 bases separating them. The V gene's germline CDR1 is LNHDA and CDR2 SQIVND (reference sequence). The CDR3 contains 15 residues.

This chain's CDR3 is CASSPREGSYEQYF. The CDR3 bases are TGCGCCAGCAGCCCCCGGGAGGGCTCCTACGAGCAGTACTTC. V usage is TRBV5-1 and J usage is TRBJ2-7; TRBD2 matches at 8 bases. J gave up 0 bases and V 4 bases, and 3 bases lay outside the gene matches. CDR3 length: 14 amino acids. Per the germline V gene, CDR1 is SGHRS and CDR2 is YFSETQ.

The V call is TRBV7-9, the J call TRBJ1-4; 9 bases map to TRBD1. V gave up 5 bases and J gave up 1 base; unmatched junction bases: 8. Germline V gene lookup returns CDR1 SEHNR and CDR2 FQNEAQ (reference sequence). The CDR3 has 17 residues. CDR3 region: CASSLRTGEVTNEKLFF. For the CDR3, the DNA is TGTGCCAGCAGCCTACGGACAGGGGAGGTAACTAATGAAAAACTGTTTTTT. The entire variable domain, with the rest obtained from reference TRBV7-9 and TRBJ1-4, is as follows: DTGVSQNPRHKITKRGQNVTFRCDPISEHNRLYWYRQTLGQGPEFLTYFQNEAQLEKSRLLSDRFSAERPKGSFSTLEIQRTEQGDSAMYLCASSLRTGEVTNEKLFFGSGTQLSVL.

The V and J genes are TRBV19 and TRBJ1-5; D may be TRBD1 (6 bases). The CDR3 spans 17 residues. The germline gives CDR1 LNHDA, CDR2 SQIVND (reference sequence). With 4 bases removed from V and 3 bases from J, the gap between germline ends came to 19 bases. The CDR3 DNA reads TGTGCCAGTAGTACCGGAAGTTGGGCAGGGGACAATCAGCCCCAGCATTTT. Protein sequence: CASSTGSWAGDNQPQHF.

CDR3 in DNA: TGTGCCAGCATGCGGGACTACCCCCCTCGGGAGCAGTACTTC. This codes for CASMRDYPPREQYF. V is TRBV28 and J is TRBJ2-7; 7 bases agree with TRBD2. Germline CDR1 is MDHEN and CDR2 is SYDVKM. Trimming cost V 7 bases and J 7 bases; bases outside gene matches: 13. This CDR3 is built from 14 residues.

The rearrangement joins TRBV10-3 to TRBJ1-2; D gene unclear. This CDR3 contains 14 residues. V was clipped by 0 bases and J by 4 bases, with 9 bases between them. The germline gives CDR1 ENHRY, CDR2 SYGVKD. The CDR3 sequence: CAISESVGTYGYTF. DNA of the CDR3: TGTGCCATCAGTGAGTCAGTCGGTACCTATGGCTACACCTTC.

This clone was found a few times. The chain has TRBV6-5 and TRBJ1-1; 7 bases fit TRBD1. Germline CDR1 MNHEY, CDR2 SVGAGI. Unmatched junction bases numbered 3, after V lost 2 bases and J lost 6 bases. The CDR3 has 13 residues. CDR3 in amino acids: CASSYTDRAEAFF. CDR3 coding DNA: TGTGCCAGCAGTTACACAGACAGGGCTGAAGCTTTCTTT.

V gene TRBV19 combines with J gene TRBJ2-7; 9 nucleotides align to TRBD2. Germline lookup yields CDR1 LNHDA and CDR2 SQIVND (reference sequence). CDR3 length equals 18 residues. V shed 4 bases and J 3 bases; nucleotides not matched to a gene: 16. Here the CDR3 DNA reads TGTGCCAGTAGTACCAGGGTCGCGGGTAGCGGGAGCGTCTACGAGCAGTACTTC. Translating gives CASSTRVAGSGSVYEQYF.

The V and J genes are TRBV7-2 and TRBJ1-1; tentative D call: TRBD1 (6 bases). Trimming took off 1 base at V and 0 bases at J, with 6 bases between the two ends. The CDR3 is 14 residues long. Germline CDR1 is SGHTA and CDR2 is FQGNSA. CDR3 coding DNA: TGTGCCAGCAGCTTAGACAGGGTGAACACTGAAGCTTTCTTT. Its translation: CASSLDRVNTEAFF.

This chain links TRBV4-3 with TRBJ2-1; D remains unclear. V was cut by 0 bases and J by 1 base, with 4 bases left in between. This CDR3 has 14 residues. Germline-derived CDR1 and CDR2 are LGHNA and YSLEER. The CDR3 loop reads CASSQEQSYNEQFF. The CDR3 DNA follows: TGCGCCAGCAGCCAAGAACAGTCCTACAATGAGCAGTTCTTC.

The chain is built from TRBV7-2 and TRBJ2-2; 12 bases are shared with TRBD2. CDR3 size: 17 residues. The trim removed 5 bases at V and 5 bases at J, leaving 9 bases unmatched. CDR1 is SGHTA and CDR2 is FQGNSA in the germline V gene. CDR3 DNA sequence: TGTGCCAGCAGCCCTAGGACTAGCGGGGAGTGGACCGGGGAGCTGTTTTTT. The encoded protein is CASSPRTSGEWTGELFF.

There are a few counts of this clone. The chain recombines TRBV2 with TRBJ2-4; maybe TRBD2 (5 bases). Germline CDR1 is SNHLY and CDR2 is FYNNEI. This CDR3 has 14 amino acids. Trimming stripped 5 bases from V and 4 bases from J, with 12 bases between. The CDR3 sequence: CASSRTGLKNIQYF. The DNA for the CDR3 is TGTGCCAGCAGTAGAACCGGACTGAAAAACATTCAGTACTTC. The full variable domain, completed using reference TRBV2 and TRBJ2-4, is EPEVTQTPSHQVTQMGQEVILRCVPISNHLYFYWYRQILGQKVEFLVSFYNNEISEKSEIFDDQFSVERPDGSNFTLKIRSTKLEDSAMYFCASSRTGLKNIQYFGAGTRLSVL.

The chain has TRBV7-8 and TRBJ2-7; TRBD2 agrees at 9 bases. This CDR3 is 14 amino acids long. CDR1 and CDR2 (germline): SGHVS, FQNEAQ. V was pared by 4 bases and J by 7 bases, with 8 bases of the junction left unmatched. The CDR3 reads CASSSTSGSREQYF. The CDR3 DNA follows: TGTGCCAGCAGCTCCACTAGCGGGTCACGGGAGCAGTACTTC.

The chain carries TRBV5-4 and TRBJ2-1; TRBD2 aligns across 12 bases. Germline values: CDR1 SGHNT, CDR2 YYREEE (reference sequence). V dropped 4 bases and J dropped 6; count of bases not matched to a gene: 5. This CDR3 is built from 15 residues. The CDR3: CASSAGLAGTNEQFF. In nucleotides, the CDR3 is TGTGCCAGCAGCGCCGGACTAGCGGGAACCAATGAGCAGTTCTTC.

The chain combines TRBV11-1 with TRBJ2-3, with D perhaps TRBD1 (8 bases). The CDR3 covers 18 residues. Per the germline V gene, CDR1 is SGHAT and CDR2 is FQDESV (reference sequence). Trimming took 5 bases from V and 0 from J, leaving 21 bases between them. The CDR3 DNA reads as TGTGCCAGCAGCAAAAGGACAGGGAGGGCGACTAGCACAGATACGCAGTATTTT. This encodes CASSKRTGRATSTDTQYF.

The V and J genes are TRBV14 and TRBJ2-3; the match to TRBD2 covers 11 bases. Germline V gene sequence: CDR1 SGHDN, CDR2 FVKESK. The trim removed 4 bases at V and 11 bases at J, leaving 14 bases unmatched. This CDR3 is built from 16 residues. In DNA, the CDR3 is TGTGCCAGCAGCCCGAAACGCCCCGGGACTAGCGGCATGCAGTATTTT. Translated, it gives CASSPKRPGTSGMQYF. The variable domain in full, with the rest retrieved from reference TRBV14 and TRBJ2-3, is EAGVTQFPSHSVIEKGQTVTLRCDPISGHDNLYWYRRVMGKEIKFLLHFVKESKQDESGMPNNRFLAERTGGTYSTLKVQPAELEDSGVYFCASSPKRPGTSGMQYFGPGTRLTVL.

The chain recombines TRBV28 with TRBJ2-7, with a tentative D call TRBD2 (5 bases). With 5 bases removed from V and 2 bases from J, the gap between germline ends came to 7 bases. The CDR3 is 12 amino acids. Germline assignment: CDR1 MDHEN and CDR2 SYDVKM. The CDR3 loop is CASSLGTYEQYF. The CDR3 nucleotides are TGTGCCAGCAGTCTCGGGACCTACGAGCAGTACTTC.

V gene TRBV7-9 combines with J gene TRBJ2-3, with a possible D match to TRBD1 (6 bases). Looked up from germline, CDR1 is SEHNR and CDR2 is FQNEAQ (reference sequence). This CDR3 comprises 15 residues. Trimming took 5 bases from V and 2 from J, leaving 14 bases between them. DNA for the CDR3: TGTGCCAGCAGCCTTGGACAGATCCTCACAGATACGCAGTATTTT. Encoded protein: CASSLGQILTDTQYF.

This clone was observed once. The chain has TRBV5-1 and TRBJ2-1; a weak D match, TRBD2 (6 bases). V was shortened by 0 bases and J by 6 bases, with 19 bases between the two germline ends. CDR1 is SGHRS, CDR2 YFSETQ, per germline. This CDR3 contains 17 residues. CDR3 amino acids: CASSLGGGIKAFNEQFF. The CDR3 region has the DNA TGCGCCAGCAGCTTGGGGGGCGGGATCAAAGCGTTCAATGAGCAGTTCTTC.

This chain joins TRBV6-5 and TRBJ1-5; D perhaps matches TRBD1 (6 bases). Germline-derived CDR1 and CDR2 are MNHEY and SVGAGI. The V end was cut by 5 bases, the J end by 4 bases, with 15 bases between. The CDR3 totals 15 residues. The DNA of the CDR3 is TGTGCCAGCAGTGTGGACGGAAGGGGGAATCAGCCCCAGCATTTT. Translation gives CASSVDGRGNQPQHF.

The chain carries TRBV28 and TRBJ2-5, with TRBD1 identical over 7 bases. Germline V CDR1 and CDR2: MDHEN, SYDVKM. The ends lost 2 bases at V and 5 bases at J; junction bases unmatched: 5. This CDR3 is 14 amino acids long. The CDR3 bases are TGTGCCAGCAGTTTAAAACAGGGGAGCGAGACCCAGTACTTC. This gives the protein CASSLKQGSETQYF.

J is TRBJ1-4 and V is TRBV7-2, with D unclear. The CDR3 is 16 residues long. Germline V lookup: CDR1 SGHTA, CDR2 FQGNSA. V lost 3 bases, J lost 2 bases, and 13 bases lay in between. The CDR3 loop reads CASSLLGGVTNEKLFF. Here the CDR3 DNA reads TGTGCCAGCAGCTTGCTTGGAGGCGTCACTAATGAAAAACTGTTTTTT. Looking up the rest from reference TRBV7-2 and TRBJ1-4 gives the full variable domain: GAGVSQSPSNKVTEKGKDVELRCDPISGHTALYWYRQSLGQGLEFLIYFQGNSAPDKSGLPSDRFSAERTGGSVSTLTIQRTQQEDSAVYLCASSLLGGVTNEKLFFGSGTQLSVL.

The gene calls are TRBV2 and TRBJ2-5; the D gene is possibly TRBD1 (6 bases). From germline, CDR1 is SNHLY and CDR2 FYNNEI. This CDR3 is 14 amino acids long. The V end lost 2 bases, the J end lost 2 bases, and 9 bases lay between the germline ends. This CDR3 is CASSELQGQETQYF. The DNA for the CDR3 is TGTGCCAGCAGTGAACTACAGGGTCAAGAGACCCAGTACTTC. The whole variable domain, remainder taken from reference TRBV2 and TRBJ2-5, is EPEVTQTPSHQVTQMGQEVILRCVPISNHLYFYWYRQILGQKVEFLVSFYNNEISEKSEIFDDQFSVERPDGSNFTLKIRSTKLEDSAMYFCASSELQGQETQYFGPGTRLLVL.

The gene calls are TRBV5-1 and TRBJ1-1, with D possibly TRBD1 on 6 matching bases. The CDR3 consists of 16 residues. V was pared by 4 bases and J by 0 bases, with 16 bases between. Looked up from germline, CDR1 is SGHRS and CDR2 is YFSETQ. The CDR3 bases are TGCGCCAGCAGCAAAGGGGGACGGCTAATGAACACTGAAGCTTTCTTT. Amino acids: CASSKGGRLMNTEAFF.

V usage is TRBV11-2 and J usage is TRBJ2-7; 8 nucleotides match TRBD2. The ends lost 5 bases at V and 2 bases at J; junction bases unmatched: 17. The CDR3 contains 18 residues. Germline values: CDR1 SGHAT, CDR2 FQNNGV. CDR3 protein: CASSLHSWGREVPYEQYF. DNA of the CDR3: TGTGCCAGCAGCCTCCACTCTTGGGGGCGGGAGGTACCCTACGAGCAGTACTTC.

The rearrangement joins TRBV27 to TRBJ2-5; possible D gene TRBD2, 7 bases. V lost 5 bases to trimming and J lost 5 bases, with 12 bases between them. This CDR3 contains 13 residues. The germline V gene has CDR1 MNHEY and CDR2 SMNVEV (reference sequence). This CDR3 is CASSKGGQETQYF. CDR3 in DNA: TGTGCCAGCAGTAAGGGGGGGCAGGAGACCCAGTACTTC.

CDR3 region: CASSGGEAYEQYF. CDR3 sequence (DNA): TGTGCCAGCAGTGGGGGGGAGGCCTACGAGCAGTACTTC. The genes are TRBV28 and TRBJ2-7; TRBD2 agrees at 7 bases. CDR1 and CDR2 from the germline V gene are MDHEN and SYDVKM. CDR3 length equals 13 residues. The trim removed 5 bases at V and 2 bases at J, leaving 3 bases unmatched.